The source of this T cell receptor (beta chain) is a study of blood T cells in healthy people across ages. The overall study: For every two T cells, template switching captured about one barcoded beta molecule.

Through a sample-barcoded 5' primer and a J-beta primer mix, a second PCR was run for about 7 to 12 cycles. A tag from a template-switch adaptor with 12 random nucleotides marked each cDNA molecule. TCRdb reprocessed the 5' RACE reads with MiXCR, giving one entry per CDR3 protein. The data hold 700,000 or so distinct CDR3 sequences, with approximately 22% observed a single time. The CDR3 is 17 amino acids. CDR1 SGHAT and CDR2 FQNNGV come from the germline V gene. Between the trimmed V and J ends, which lost 5 bases and 2 bases, there was a span of 20 bases. Study-wide points: The study regarded diversity estimates from one million T cells as underestimates. Both higher diversity and more naive CD4+ cells marked long-lived donors when set against aged donors.

This clonotype was counted a few times. Its specificity is unknown. The chain is built from TRBV11-2 and TRBJ2-3, with a possible D match to TRBD2 (6 bases). What was sequenced was blood. The clonotype was recovered from a man aged 65 to 85 in good health. The chain's CDR3 is CASSPTGGVADTDTQYF. CDR3 sequence (DNA): TGTGCCAGCAGCCCGACGGGTGGGGTAGCGGACACAGATACGCAGTATTTT. The entire variable domain, with the rest obtained from reference TRBV11-2 and TRBJ2-3, is as follows: EAGVAQSPRYKIIEKRQSVAFWCNPISGHATLYWYQQILGQGPKLLIQFQNNGVVDDSQLPKDRFSAERLKGVDSTLKIQPAKLEDSAVYLCASSPTGGVADTDTQYFGPGTRLTVL.